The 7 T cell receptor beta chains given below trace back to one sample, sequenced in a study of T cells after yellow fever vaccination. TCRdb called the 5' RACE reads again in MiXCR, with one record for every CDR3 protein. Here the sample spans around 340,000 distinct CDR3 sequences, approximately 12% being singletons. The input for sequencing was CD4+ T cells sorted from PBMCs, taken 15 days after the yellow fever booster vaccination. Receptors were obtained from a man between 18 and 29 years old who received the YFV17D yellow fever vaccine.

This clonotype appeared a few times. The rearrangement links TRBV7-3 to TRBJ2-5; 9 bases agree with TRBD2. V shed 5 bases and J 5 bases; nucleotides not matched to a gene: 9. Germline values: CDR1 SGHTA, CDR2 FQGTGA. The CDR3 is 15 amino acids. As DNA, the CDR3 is TGTGCCAGCAGCAAGGCGCGGGGGGGCCCGGAGACCCAGTACTTC. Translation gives CASSKARGGPETQYF. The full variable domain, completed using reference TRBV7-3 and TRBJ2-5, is GAGVSQTPSNKVTEKGKYVELRCDPISGHTALYWYRQSLGQGPEFLIYFQGTGAADDSGLPNDRFFAVRPEGSVSTLKIQRTERGDSAVYLCASSKARGGPETQYFGPGTRLLVL.

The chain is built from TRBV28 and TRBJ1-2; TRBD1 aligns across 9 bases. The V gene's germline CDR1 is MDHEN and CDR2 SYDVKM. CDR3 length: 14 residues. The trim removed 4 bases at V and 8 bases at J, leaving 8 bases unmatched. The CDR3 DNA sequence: TGTGCCAGCAGTTACTACCGGGACAGGGCCGGCTACACCTTC. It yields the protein CASSYYRDRAGYTF.

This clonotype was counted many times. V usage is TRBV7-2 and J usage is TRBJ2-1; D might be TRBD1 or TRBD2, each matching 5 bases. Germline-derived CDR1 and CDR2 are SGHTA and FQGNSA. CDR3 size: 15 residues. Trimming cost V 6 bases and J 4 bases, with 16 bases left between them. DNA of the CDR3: TGTGCCAGCAGAGTCACCGGGACCGATTACAATGAGCAGTTCTTC. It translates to CASRVTGTDYNEQFF.

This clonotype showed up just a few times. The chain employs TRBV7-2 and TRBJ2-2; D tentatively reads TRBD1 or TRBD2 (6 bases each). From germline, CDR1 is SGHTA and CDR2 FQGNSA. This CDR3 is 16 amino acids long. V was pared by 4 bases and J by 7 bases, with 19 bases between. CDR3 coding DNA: TGTGCCAGCAGCTCCACAGGGAGGCGGGATATCGGGGAGCTGTTTTTT. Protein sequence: CASSSTGRRDIGELFF.

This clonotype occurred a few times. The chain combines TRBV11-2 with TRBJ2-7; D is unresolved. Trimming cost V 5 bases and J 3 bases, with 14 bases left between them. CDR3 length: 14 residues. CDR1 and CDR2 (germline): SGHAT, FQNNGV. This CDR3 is CASSHGRAGYEQYF. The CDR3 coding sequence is TGTGCCAGCAGCCATGGACGCGCAGGCTACGAGCAGTACTTC. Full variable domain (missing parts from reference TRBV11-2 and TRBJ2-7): EAGVAQSPRYKIIEKRQSVAFWCNPISGHATLYWYQQILGQGPKLLIQFQNNGVVDDSQLPKDRFSAERLKGVDSTLKIQPAKLEDSAVYLCASSHGRAGYEQYFGPGTRLTVT.

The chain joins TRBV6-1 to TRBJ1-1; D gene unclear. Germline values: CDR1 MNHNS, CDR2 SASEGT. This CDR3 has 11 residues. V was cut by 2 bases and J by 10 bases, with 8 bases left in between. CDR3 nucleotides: TGTGCCAGCAGTGAATGGCTTGTAGCTTTCTTT. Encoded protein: CASSEWLVAFF.

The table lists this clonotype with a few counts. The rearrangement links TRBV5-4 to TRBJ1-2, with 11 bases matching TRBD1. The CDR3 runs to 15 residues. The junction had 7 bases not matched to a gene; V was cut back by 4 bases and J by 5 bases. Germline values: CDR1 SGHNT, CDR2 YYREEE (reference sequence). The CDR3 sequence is CASSLRTGGGYGYTF. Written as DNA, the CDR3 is TGTGCCAGCAGCCTAAGGACAGGGGGCGGGTATGGCTACACCTTC.